This TCR beta chain was found in a study of Ad26.COV2.S vaccination and SARS-CoV-2 variants. Noted treatment: over 15 received Ad26.COV2.S at low or high dose, single or two shots; 5 received placebo; per-sample allocation not given. Samples analyzed were those drawn on day 63 after the first vaccine or placebo injection. Germline CDR1 and CDR2: KGHSH and LQKENI. Unmatched junction bases numbered 2, after V lost 2 bases and J lost 1 base. CDR3 length: 16 amino acids. Produced via immunoSEQ multiplex PCR; TCRdb's table is partial and in-frame only. The sample has about 400,000 clones, about nine tenths seen once; the top ten hold 3.5%.

The clonotype originates from a person between 18 and 59 years old who received the Ad26.COV2.S COVID-19 vaccine or a placebo. The V gene is TRBV18, the J gene TRBJ2-5, with 12 bases matching TRBD2. The specimen comprised peripheral blood, sampled in a trial of Ad26.COV2.S vaccine versus placebo. The CDR3 loop reads CASSPRLAGVQETQYF. For the CDR3, the DNA is TGTGCCAGCTCACCAAGACTAGCGGGGGTCCAAGAGACCCAGTACTTC.